This T cell receptor beta chain is from a study of blood T cell repertoires in COVID-19. Germline V gene data show CDR1 as MNHNY and CDR2 as SVGAGI (reference sequence). With V trimmed by 2 bases and J by 3 bases, 4 bases remained unmatched. CDR3 size: 14 residues. In terms of age and location, participants ranged from roughly 18 to 90 years and lived in about 25 US areas. Cohorts were assigned according to the clinical history that participants reported. Cohort 3 recovery required two negative PCRs, clearance, or symptom resolution. Clones were sequenced by immunoSEQ multiplex PCR, and TCRdb holds only the in-frame ones, with some missing. The sample consists of just under 250,000 clones, around 88% of them appearing once.

The genes are TRBV6-6 and TRBJ2-7; 7 bases line up with TRBD1. The sequenced material came from PBMCs or T cells enriched from blood (not recorded which). The source of this sequence is a woman in her 30s who had recovered from COVID-19. The CDR3 loop reads CASSYGRGNYEQYF. CDR3 nucleotides: TGTGCCAGCAGTTACGGCAGGGGGAACTACGAGCAGTACTTC.